This entry lists 10 T cell receptor beta chains sequenced from one sample in a study of radiotherapy plus CTLA-4 blockade in lung cancer. Some clones are missing from TCRdb's copy, which holds only in-frame ones; the method was immunoSEQ multiplex PCR. The top ten clones hold 7.1% of a sample with approximately 78,000 clones, more than 75% of them seen once. This sample comprised peripheral blood, obtained from a patient treated with radiotherapy plus ipilimumab. These receptors were collected from a human donor with non-small cell lung cancer who had a complete response to radiotherapy plus ipilimumab.

About this clone itself: Since no conserved phenylalanine or tryptophan closes the CDR3, a read error is the likely cause. The chain carries TRBV7-8 and TRBJ1-1, with D possibly matching TRBD1 (5 bases). V lost 1 base to trimming and J lost 3 bases, with 9 bases between them. Per the germline V gene, CDR1 is SGHVS and CDR2 is FQNEAQ. The CDR3 is made up of 14 amino acids. In nucleotides, the CDR3 is TGTGCCAGCAGCTTAGGAATGGGGGACACTGAAGCTTTCCTT. As protein: CASSLGMGDTEAFL.

This rearrangement joins TRBV6-5 to TRBJ1-3, with D unclear. Germline V gene sequence: CDR1 MNHEY, CDR2 SVGAGI. The length of the CDR3 is 13 residues. Trimming shortened V by 0 bases and J by 4 bases, and 4 bases separated the two germline ends. CDR3 in amino acids: CASSYSKGNTIYF. DNA for the CDR3: TGTGCCAGCAGTTACTCGAAAGGAAACACCATATATTTT.

This clone was seen a few times. The rearrangement joins TRBV10-1 to TRBJ1-6, with unresolved D. Germline V gene sequence: CDR1 WNHNN, CDR2 SYGVQD (reference sequence). V was clipped by 0 bases and J by 9 bases, with 6 bases between them. This CDR3 region has 13 residues. The CDR3 DNA follows: TGCGCCAGCAGTGAGTCGACGAGTTCACCCCTCCACTTT. Encoded protein: CASSESTSSPLHF.

V is TRBV5-1 and J is TRBJ1-2; 7 nucleotides agree with TRBD1. V gave up 0 bases and J gave up 5 bases; unmatched junction bases: 4. From germline, CDR1 is SGHRS and CDR2 YFSETQ. The CDR3 has 14 residues. DNA for the CDR3: TGCGCCAGCAGCTTGGCCCCGGGACAGTATGGCTACACCTTC. The encoded protein is CASSLAPGQYGYTF.

This clone turned up a few times. This chain uses TRBV4-1 with TRBJ1-2; D is perhaps TRBD1 (5 bases). Germline loops: CDR1 MGHRA, CDR2 YSYEKL. V dropped 1 base and J dropped 8 bases, with 20 bases sitting between them. This CDR3 region has 16 residues. CDR3 coding DNA: TGCGCCAGCAGCCAAGTGGCGGGGGAACCCCGGTTAGGCTACACCTTC. This codes for CASSQVAGEPRLGYTF.

The chain employs TRBV2 and TRBJ2-5; 11 bases line up with TRBD2. The length of the CDR3 is 16 residues. Germline V gene lookup returns CDR1 SNHLY and CDR2 FYNNEI. V lost 6 bases, J lost 11 bases, and 17 bases stayed unmatched. This CDR3 reads CASSPAFSGRASRQYF. In DNA, the CDR3 is TGTGCCAGCAGCCCTGCCTTTAGCGGGAGGGCCTCGAGACAGTACTTC.

V usage is TRBV5-6 and J usage is TRBJ2-5; TRBD1 agrees at 12 bases. V gave up 4 bases and J gave up 5 bases; unmatched junction bases: 6. Germline CDR1 is SGHDT and CDR2 is YYEEEE. The CDR3 consists of 15 residues. The CDR3 region is CASSTGTGGGETQYF. For the CDR3, the DNA is TGTGCCAGCAGCACCGGGACAGGGGGCGGGGAGACCCAGTACTTC.

The V gene is TRBV5-1, the J gene TRBJ2-5; D is undetermined. CDR3 length equals 12 residues. Germline lookup yields CDR1 SGHRS and CDR2 YFSETQ. Trimming left V 0 bases short and J 5 bases short, with 5 bases between. The CDR3: CASSLDGETQYF. In nucleotides, the CDR3 is TGCGCCAGCAGCTTGGACGGGGAGACCCAGTACTTC.

The gene calls are TRBV5-1 and TRBJ2-2; the D is unclear. The CDR3 covers 15 residues. The germline gives CDR1 SGHRS, CDR2 YFSETQ. V gave up 0 bases and J gave up 3 bases, with 9 bases separating them. CDR3: CASSLGQAYTGELFF. The CDR3 DNA reads TGCGCCAGCAGCTTGGGGCAGGCCTACACCGGGGAGCTGTTTTTT.

This chain connects TRBV5-1 to TRBJ1-2; 10 nucleotides align to TRBD1. V trimming: 4 bases; J trimming: 3 bases; junction bases outside the gene matches: 3. This CDR3 is 14 amino acids long. Looked up from germline, CDR1 is SGHRS and CDR2 is YFSETQ. CDR3 nucleotide sequence: TGCGCCAGCAGCGATGGACAGGGGGACTATGGCTACACCTTC. Its translation: CASSDGQGDYGYTF.